Below are 21 T cell receptor beta chains sequenced from a single sample in a study of cytomegalovirus exposure and HLA in healthy donors. Sequenced by immunoSEQ multiplex PCR; TCRdb stores in-frame clones only, minus some. The sample has more than 130,000 clones, almost 90% seen once. Sequencing was carried out using PBMCs. These receptors came from a woman between 18 and 29 years old in good health and CMV-seropositive.

The chain has TRBV2 and TRBJ2-4; tentative D call: TRBD2 (6 bases). Germline CDR1 SNHLY, CDR2 FYNNEI. V was cut by 7 bases and J by 1 base, with 17 bases left in between. The CDR3 runs 16 residues. The chain's CDR3 is CASNYGSPGAKNIQYF. For the CDR3, the DNA is TGTGCCAGCAATTACGGGAGCCCCGGGGCCAAAAACATTCAGTACTTC.

The rearrangement uses TRBV6-4 and TRBJ2-6; 9 bases fit TRBD1. Germline V gene lookup returns CDR1 MRHNA and CDR2 SNTAGT. With V trimmed by 2 bases and J by 2 bases, 1 base remained unmatched. CDR3 length: 16 residues. The CDR3 loop is CASSDTGGAGANVLTF. CDR3 DNA: TGTGCCAGCAGTGACACAGGGGGCGCTGGGGCCAACGTCCTGACTTTC.

The chain joins TRBV27 to TRBJ1-5; D gene unclear. CDR1 and CDR2 (germline): MNHEY, SMNVEV (reference sequence). The germline V and J ends were trimmed by 2 bases and 0 bases, with 11 bases remaining between them. This CDR3 spans 16 amino acids. In nucleotides, the CDR3 is TGTGCCAGCAGTTTACAGTACCCACATAGCAATCAGCCCCAGCATTTT. Translation gives CASSLQYPHSNQPQHF.

As DNA, the CDR3 is TGTGCCAGCAGCTTAGATGAACACCTTCTCTATGGCTACACCTTC. It translates to CASSLDEHLLYGYTF. V is TRBV7-8 and J is TRBJ1-2; unclear D gene. V was trimmed by 1 base and J by 4 bases, leaving 13 bases between them. The CDR3 covers 15 residues. CDR1 and CDR2 (germline): SGHVS, FQNEAQ.

This chain links TRBV5-1 with TRBJ1-1, with D maybe TRBD1 (5 bases). The CDR3 covers 14 residues. The V and J ends lost 0 bases and 0 bases respectively, with 6 bases between them. From germline, CDR1 is SGHRS and CDR2 YFSETQ. In nucleotides, the CDR3 is TGCGCCAGCAGCTTGGGACAGATGAACACTGAAGCTTTCTTT. Its translation: CASSLGQMNTEAFF.

This chain uses TRBV5-4 with TRBJ1-4; D is unclear. Trimming took 3 bases from V and 4 from J, leaving 7 bases between them. The germline CDR1 and CDR2 sequences are SGHNT and YYREEE (reference sequence). The CDR3 spans 13 residues. The CDR3 DNA sequence: TGTGCCAGCAGCTCCCCGGGTAATGAAAAACTGTTTTTT. It yields the protein CASSSPGNEKLFF.

This clone was counted once. This chain uses TRBV5-1 with TRBJ2-6; possibly TRBD1 for D (5 bases). The V and J ends lost 2 bases and 0 bases respectively, with 15 bases between them. The CDR3 has 18 residues. Germline V CDR1 and CDR2: SGHRS, YFSETQ. Here the CDR3 DNA reads TGCGCCAGCAGCTTATCGGCAGGGTCCTCCTCTGGGGCCAACGTCCTGACTTTC. Translation: CASSLSAGSSSGANVLTF.

V usage is TRBV28 and J usage is TRBJ1-2; D remains ambiguous. This CDR3 contains 13 residues. The V gene lost 2 bases and the J gene lost 2 bases, with 6 bases spanning the gap. CDR1 is MDHEN and CDR2 is SYDVKM in the germline V gene. The CDR3 nucleotides are TGTGCCAGCAGTTTAAGGGAGAACTATGGCTACACCTTC. It encodes CASSLRENYGYTF.

The rearrangement links TRBV29-1 to TRBJ2-5; 9 bases are a match to TRBD1. Germline loops: CDR1 SQVTM, CDR2 ANQGSEA. The CDR3 runs to 12 residues. V was clipped by 6 bases and J by 5 bases; unmatched bases: 4. The CDR3 loop is CSVIDRGETQYF. CDR3 nucleotides: TGCAGCGTCATCGACAGGGGGGAGACCCAGTACTTC.

The chain has TRBV6-1 and TRBJ2-7, with unresolved D. From germline, CDR1 is MNHNS and CDR2 SASEGT. The CDR3 has 12 residues. V was trimmed by 4 bases and J by 5 bases, leaving 9 bases between them. Written as DNA, the CDR3 is TGTGCCAGCAGTGCCCTTCCTAACGAGCAGTACTTC. It is translated as CASSALPNEQYF.

The chain has TRBV5-1 and TRBJ1-5; weak D call: TRBD1 (5 bases). V shed 5 bases and J shed 3 bases, with 15 bases lying between them. Germline V gene sequence: CDR1 SGHRS, CDR2 YFSETQ. The CDR3 is made up of 15 amino acids. CDR3 in amino acids: CASSLTYGANQPQHF. The CDR3 nucleotides read TGCGCCAGCAGTTTGACATATGGGGCCAATCAGCCCCAGCATTTT.

The J gene is TRBJ2-7, the V gene TRBV7-2; 9 nucleotides match TRBD1. CDR1 SGHTA and CDR2 FQGNSA come from the germline V gene. Germline trimming cut 2 bases from V and 2 bases from J; bases unmatched to any gene: 7. The CDR3 is 16 residues long. DNA for the CDR3: TGTGCCAGCAGCTTATTCGGGACAGGGAAGCCCTACGAGCAGTACTTC. The encoded protein is CASSLFGTGKPYEQYF.

The rearrangement joins TRBV27 to TRBJ1-6, with 7 bases aligning to TRBD1. V shed 7 bases and J 3 bases; nucleotides not matched to a gene: 27. The germline V gene encodes CDR1 MNHEY and CDR2 SMNVEV (reference sequence). The CDR3 contains 22 residues. The CDR3 DNA follows: TGTGCCAGCATGAACTTAAGTTTAAGGGGGCGGATCTCCGATTTCTATAATTCACCCCTCCACTTT. The encoded protein is CASMNLSLRGRISDFYNSPLHF.

This clone was found a few times. The chain joins TRBV29-1 to TRBJ1-4; D call uncertain. Trimming removed 0 bases at V and 12 bases at J, with 11 bases between. This CDR3 is 12 amino acids long. Per the germline V gene, CDR1 is SQVTM and CDR2 is ANQGSEA. DNA for the CDR3: TGCAGCGTTGAAGATCGGGGTCCCGAACTGTTTTTT. Translated: CSVEDRGPELFF.

This chain uses TRBV13 with TRBJ2-3; no definite D call. CDR3 size: 13 residues. Deletions cut 2 bases from V and 5 bases from J, with 8 bases between. CDR1 is PRHDT and CDR2 is FYEKMQ in the germline V gene (reference sequence). The CDR3 is CASSLFVGDTQYF. The CDR3 DNA sequence: TGTGCCAGCAGCTTATTTGTCGGAGATACGCAGTATTTT.

The gene calls are TRBV4-1 and TRBJ2-7, with 11 bases lining up with TRBD2. This CDR3 is built from 16 residues. The germline gives CDR1 MGHRA, CDR2 YSYEKL. The V and J ends lost 2 bases and 1 base, in that order; junction bases with no gene match: 4. The CDR3 region has the DNA TGCGCCAGCAGCCAACACATAGCGGGAGGGTCCTACGAGCAGTACTTC. Protein: CASSQHIAGGSYEQYF.

This clone was seen a few times. The chain carries TRBV7-9 and TRBJ2-7; TRBD2 might be the D (5 bases). CDR3 size: 14 residues. Trimming took off 2 bases at V and 5 bases at J, with 13 bases between the two ends. Germline V gene data show CDR1 as SEHNR and CDR2 as FQNEAQ (reference sequence). The CDR3 DNA sequence: TGTGCCAGCAGCTTAATGAACGGGCGGGACGAGCAGTACTTC. Encoded protein: CASSLMNGRDEQYF.

The genes are TRBV5-1 and TRBJ1-1, with 7 bases that match TRBD1. Germline V gene lookup returns CDR1 SGHRS and CDR2 YFSETQ. V lost 4 bases, J lost 7 bases, and 7 bases stayed unmatched. The CDR3 consists of 13 residues. The CDR3 nucleotides read TGCGCCAGCAGCGTCGACAGGGCCTATGAAGCTTTCTTT. Translating gives CASSVDRAYEAFF.

The chain recombines TRBV7-9 with TRBJ2-1, with a tentative D call TRBD1 (6 bases). In germline, CDR1 is SEHNR, CDR2 FQNEAQ (reference sequence). The CDR3 totals 16 residues. V was clipped by 2 bases and J by 9 bases, with 20 bases between them. The CDR3 DNA sequence: TGTGCCAGCAGCTTAATATGGACAGCAGGACAAGGTGAGCAGTTCTTC. Residues: CASSLIWTAGQGEQFF.

V is TRBV2 and J is TRBJ1-1; 7 bases line up with TRBD1. The germline V gene encodes CDR1 SNHLY and CDR2 FYNNEI. V gave up 8 bases and J gave up 0 bases; unmatched junction bases: 3. The CDR3 spans 13 residues. Here the CDR3 DNA reads TGTGCCAGCGGCGGGACAGTGAACACTGAAGCTTTCTTT. Translated: CASGGTVNTEAFF.

The chain uses TRBV4-3 and TRBJ2-5; a possible D gene is TRBD2 (6 bases). The germline gives CDR1 LGHNA, CDR2 YSLEER. The CDR3 contains 14 residues. Trimming took off 4 bases at V and 2 bases at J, with 11 bases between the two ends. DNA of the CDR3: TGCGCCAGCAGCCTGACTAGTTTTCAAGAGACCCAGTACTTC. It encodes CASSLTSFQETQYF.